This is a list of T cell receptor beta chains from one sample in a study of T cell responses to AZD1222 COVID-19 vaccine. This table comes from immunoSEQ multiplex PCR, and its TCRdb copy is limited to in-frame clones, with some not included. Found here are tens of thousands of clones, 90% of them singletons; the top ten hold about 2.9%. Source: peripheral blood, taken on day 0 of AZD1222 vaccination. The receptors shown here come from an adult in good health. CDR3s include the opening cysteine and the closing phenylalanine or tryptophan. D genes are given only for firm matches. Some rows have no size entry. The others give once, few or many, or a class for an expanded clone.

v_gene	d_gene	j_gene	abundance	CDR3nt	CDR3aa
TRBV28	NA	TRBJ1-2	NA	TGTGCCAGCAGTTCGAGAGGTGGGAACTATGGCTACACCTTC	CASSSRGGNYGYTF
TRBV5-4	NA	TRBJ1-1	NA	TGTGCCAGCAGCTTGGGGCGGGGTGCAGCTTTCTTT	CASSLGRGAAFF
TRBV20-1	NA	TRBJ2-5	NA	TGCAGTGCTAGTAGAGGGGGGGAGACCCAGTACTTC	CSASRGGETQYF
TRBV29-1	NA	TRBJ2-2	NA	TGCAGCGGAGGGACACAGACCGGGGAGCTGTTTTTT	CSGGTQTGELFF
TRBV18	TRBD2	TRBJ2-3	NA	TGTGCCAGCTCACCACTTCCGCGGGGGGGCCTAACAGATACGCAGTATTTT	CASSPLPRGGLTDTQYF
TRBV19	NA	TRBJ1-5	NA	TGTGCCAGTAGTAGGGACCTAAGAGGCAATCAGCCCCAGCATTTT	CASSRDLRGNQPQHF
TRBV19	NA	TRBJ1-2	NA	TGTGCCAGTAGTATAGAGGCAGGGGATGGCTACACCTTC	CASSIEAGDGYTF
TRBV11-3	NA	TRBJ2-5	once	TGTGCCAGCAGCTTAAGCGTCAGGCAGACCCAGTACTTC	CASSLSVRQTQYF
TRBV5-1	TRBD1	TRBJ1-1	NA	TGCGCCAGCAGCTCAAAGGACAGGTGGAACACTGAAGCTTTCTTT	CASSSKDRWNTEAFF
TRBV30	TRBD2	TRBJ2-7	NA	TGTGCCTGGAGGACTAGCGGGAGGGCCGGGTTCAACGAGCAGTACTTC	CAWRTSGRAGFNEQYF
TRBV3-1/TRBV3-2	NA	TRBJ2-5	NA	TGTGCCAGCAGCCAAGGGGGGGGCCGGGGAGAGACCCAGTACTTC	CASSQGGGRGETQYF
TRBV5-1	NA	TRBJ2-5	NA	TGCGCCAGCAGCTTGTGGGCCCGGGACGTCCAAGAGACCCAGTACTTC	CASSLWARDVQETQYF
TRBV12-3/TRBV12-4	TRBD1	TRBJ1-5	NA	TGTGCCAGCAGCCAGACAGGGGACCAGCCCCAGCATTTT	CASSQTGDQPQHF
TRBV7-2	NA	TRBJ1-2	NA	TGTGCCAGCAGCCCGAGGGTCGATCTCTCGGGCTACACCTTC	CASSPRVDLSGYTF
TRBV19	NA	TRBJ2-3	NA	TGTGCCAGTAGGAACGCAGGGCCGCCTGATGATACGCAGTATTTT	CASRNAGPPDDTQYF
TRBV19	NA	TRBJ1-5	NA	TGTGCCAGTAGTATAGACGGAGGGCAGGGACCTTATAGCAATCAGCCCCAGCATTTT	CASSIDGGQGPYSNQPQHF
TRBV9	TRBD2	TRBJ2-1	NA	TGTGCCAGCAGCGTAGGCTTAGCGGGTCGCTACTACAATGAGCAGTTCTTC	CASSVGLAGRYYNEQFF
TRBV19	NA	TRBJ1-1	NA	TGTGCCAGTAGTATAAATACTGAAGCTTTCTTT	CASSINTEAFF
TRBV28	NA	TRBJ2-7	NA	TGTGCCAGCAGTTTTTTCGGGAGCTCCTACGAGCAGTACTTC	CASSFFGSSYEQYF
TRBV5-8	TRBD1	TRBJ1-4	NA	TGTGCCAGCAGCTGGACAGGGTTTGAAAAACTGTTTTTT	CASSWTGFEKLFF
TRBV18	TRBD1	TRBJ1-1	NA	TGTGCCAGCTCACCCCCTCCAGGGGGGGCTGAAGCTTTCTTT	CASSPPPGGAEAFF
TRBV7-8	NA	TRBJ2-7	NA	TGTGCCAGCAGCTTAGGAATACCCGGAGGTCGGATCTACGAGCAGTACTTC	CASSLGIPGGRIYEQYF
TRBV25-1	NA	TRBJ1-6	NA	TGTGCCAGTAAGAGCAGGGGAGCTTATAATTCACCCCTCCACTTT	CASKSRGAYNSPLHF
TRBV28	NA	TRBJ1-1	NA	TGTGCCAGCAGCCACCCAGGGGTGTACACTGAAGCTTTCTTT	CASSHPGVYTEAFF
TRBV27	TRBD2	TRBJ2-1	NA	TGTGCCAGCAGTGCAATGACTAGCGGGTTCTACAATGAGCAGTTCTTC	CASSAMTSGFYNEQFF
TRBV5-5	TRBD1	TRBJ1-3	NA	TGTGCCAGCAGCTCGGGACAGGCGCCAGGGAACACCATATATTTT	CASSSGQAPGNTIYF
TRBV12-3/TRBV12-4	NA	TRBJ1-2	NA	TGTGCCAGCAGCTCCGGGCGGGTCTATGGCTACACCTTC	CASSSGRVYGYTF
TRBV6-1	NA	TRBJ1-5	once	TGTGCCAGCAGTGAATCCGGGCAGGGGCAGCCCCAGCATTTT	CASSESGQGQPQHF
TRBV28	NA	TRBJ1-2	NA	TGTGCCGCGTCGCCCGGGGCTAACTATGGCTACACCTTC	CAASPGANYGYTF
TRBV5-1	NA	TRBJ2-2	NA	TGCGCCAGCAGCTTGGCCTTTAATAGCCCCGGGGGCGGGGAGCTGTTTTTT	CASSLAFNSPGGGELFF
TRBV7-9	NA	TRBJ1-2	NA	TGTGCCAGCAGCGGGGGTAACTATGGCTACACCTTC	CASSGGNYGYTF
TRBV9	TRBD1	TRBJ2-1	NA	TGTGCCAGCAGCGGAGCCCGGGACAGGAGAGGTGTCGATGAGCAGTTCTTC	CASSGARDRRGVDEQFF